The 14 T cell receptor beta chains reported below all come from one sample, sequenced in a study of siplizumab effects on memory and regulatory T cells. The protocol was immunoSEQ multiplex PCR, while the TCRdb copy is restricted to in-frame clones and leaves out a portion. The sample shows more than 45,000 clones, roughly 93% of them seen only once. Material for sequencing was CD8+ T cells sorted from blood. Source of these receptors: a human donor in good health.

This clone was recorded once. V usage is TRBV4-3 and J usage is TRBJ1-2; maybe TRBD1 (6 bases). Germline V gene data show CDR1 as LGHNA and CDR2 as YSLEER. The germline V and J ends were trimmed by 0 bases and 8 bases, with 16 bases remaining between them. The CDR3 sequence is 15 residues long. For the CDR3, the DNA is TGCGCCAGCAGCCAAGATCGACAGGCTCCAAGGGGCTACACCTTC. Its translation is CASSQDRQAPRGYTF.

The chain carries TRBV11-1 and TRBJ2-3; D is undetermined. Germline lookup yields CDR1 SGHAT and CDR2 FQDESV (reference sequence). This CDR3 region has 13 residues. V was trimmed by 1 base and J by 6 bases, leaving 8 bases between them. The CDR3 sequence is CASSLVAEDTQYF. The CDR3, as DNA: TGTGCCAGCAGCTTAGTAGCAGAGGATACGCAGTATTTT.

The V and J genes are TRBV7-6 and TRBJ2-5; the D call may be TRBD1 or TRBD2 (6 bases each). The CDR3 is made up of 15 amino acids. Germline V gene lookup returns CDR1 SGHVS and CDR2 FNYEAQ. V shed 1 base and J shed 5 bases, with 14 bases lying between them. The CDR3 here is CASSLDGGNWETQYF. CDR3 DNA sequence: TGTGCCAGCAGCTTAGACGGGGGCAACTGGGAGACCCAGTACTTC.

The chain carries TRBV6-6 and TRBJ2-7; 10 nucleotides match TRBD2. The V segment lost 7 bases and the J segment 4 bases; nucleotides outside the gene matches: 1. CDR1 MNHNY and CDR2 SVGAGI come from the germline V gene (reference sequence). The length of the CDR3 is 12 residues. Written as DNA, the CDR3 is TGTGCCAGCACTAGCGGGAGATACGAGCAGTACTTC. Translation gives CASTSGRYEQYF.

The chain couples TRBV27 to TRBJ2-7; D is possibly TRBD2 (6 bases). The CDR3 covers 14 residues. Germline CDR1 MNHEY, CDR2 SMNVEV (reference sequence). Trimming removed 6 bases from V and 0 bases from J, with 12 bases in between. The CDR3 DNA sequence: TGTGCCAGCAGCGCTGGGGGGTCCTCCTACGAGCAGTACTTC. Protein product: CASSAGGSSYEQYF.

The rearrangement links TRBV4-1 to TRBJ2-2; D uncertain. CDR1 is MGHRA, CDR2 YSYEKL, per germline. Trimming took off 1 base at V and 1 base at J, with 7 bases between the two ends. The length of the CDR3 is 15 residues. The CDR3 DNA is TGCGCCAGCAGCCAAGCTGTAGGGAACACCGGGGAGCTGTTTTTT. Protein sequence: CASSQAVGNTGELFF.

The chain carries TRBV10-3 and TRBJ2-2; tentative D call: TRBD1 (6 bases). Looked up from germline, CDR1 is ENHRY and CDR2 is SYGVKD. V lost 2 bases and J lost 6, with 7 bases in between. The CDR3 has 13 amino acids. Here the CDR3 reads CAISETGPGELFF. The CDR3 DNA is TGTGCCATCAGTGAGACAGGGCCCGGGGAGCTGTTTTTT.

The J gene is TRBJ1-1, the V gene TRBV7-8, with no clear D. CDR1 SGHVS and CDR2 FQNEAQ come from the germline V gene. V lost 7 bases and J lost 4, with 22 bases in between. The CDR3 extends over 16 amino acids. This CDR3 reads CASTHRAGSAPTEAFF. The CDR3 nucleotides are TGTGCCAGCACTCACCGGGCGGGTTCCGCTCCCACTGAAGCTTTCTTT.

The rearrangement joins TRBV9 to TRBJ1-2; D might be TRBD1 (6 bases). In germline, CDR1 is SGDLS, CDR2 YYNGEE. The CDR3 is 15 amino acids. The ends were cut back, 3 bases at V and 8 bases at J, with 20 bases in the middle. The CDR3 loop reads CASSGPGHLSGGYTF. The CDR3 nucleotides read TGTGCCAGCAGCGGCCCGGGACACCTCTCCGGGGGCTACACCTTC.

This chain uses TRBV29-1 with TRBJ2-7, with no clear D. Trimming removed 5 bases from V and 3 bases from J, with 8 bases in between. Germline-derived CDR1 and CDR2 are SQVTM and ANQGSEA. This CDR3 has 11 residues. The CDR3 here is CSVQLNYEQYF. In DNA, the CDR3 is TGCAGCGTTCAACTGAACTACGAGCAGTACTTC.

DNA for the CDR3: TGTGCCAGCAGCCCGACCGTAGGGTCTGGGGCCAACGTCCTGACTTTC. This codes for CASSPTVGSGANVLTF. The genes are TRBV7-3 and TRBJ2-6; D gene unclear. V was trimmed by 5 bases and J by 1 base, leaving 12 bases between them. The CDR3 contains 16 residues. Germline V gene sequence: CDR1 SGHTA, CDR2 FQGTGA.

This chain links TRBV13 with TRBJ2-7, with 7 bases that match TRBD2. The ends lost 5 bases at V and 1 base at J; junction bases unmatched: 5. CDR1 is PRHDT, CDR2 FYEKMQ, per germline (reference sequence). This CDR3 contains 14 residues. The CDR3 protein is CASSGGLGSYEQYF. The DNA for the CDR3 is TGTGCCAGCAGCGGAGGACTAGGATCCTACGAGCAGTACTTC.

V gene TRBV29-1 combines with J gene TRBJ2-7, with a possible D match to TRBD1 (5 bases). Deletions cut 6 bases from V and 7 bases from J, with 19 bases between. Germline V gene data show CDR1 as SQVTM and CDR2 as ANQGSEA. This CDR3 spans 13 amino acids. This chain's CDR3 is CSVKDSRSWEQYF. The CDR3 DNA reads as TGCAGCGTAAAAGACAGTCGGTCGTGGGAGCAGTACTTC.

This chain joins TRBV7-9 and TRBJ2-5; TRBD1 matches at 8 bases. The CDR3 runs 15 residues. Germline V gene data show CDR1 as SEHNR and CDR2 as FQNEAQ (reference sequence). V lost 2 bases, J lost 5 bases, and 7 bases stayed unmatched. The CDR3 loop is CASSLPTGGDETQYF. The CDR3 DNA reads as TGTGCCAGCAGCTTACCCACAGGGGGAGACGAGACCCAGTACTTC.